This T cell receptor beta chain is drawn from a study of T-cell memory formation after mild COVID-19. Overall study: TCR clustering was largely donor specific. Findings and limits, study-wide: Later expanders leaned CD4+, whereas day 15 to 85 contracting clones were balanced CD4/CD8. The pre-infection memory compartment contained some responding clones, suggesting cross-reactive memory joined.

A single record per CDR3 protein comes from TCRdb applying MiXCR to the 5' RACE reads. The sample consists of a few hundred thousand distinct CDR3 sequences, 24% of them appearing once. In the case of this clonotype: Its target is unknown.

With V trimmed by 1 base and J by 6 bases, 16 bases remained unmatched. CDR1 is SEHNR, CDR2 FQNEAQ, per germline (reference sequence). This CDR3 has 18 amino acids. This receptor was taken from an adult woman who had mild COVID-19 (a few samples of this study predate the infection). Cell type and time point are not known. Sequenced sample: PBMCs or a T cell subset sorted from them (not recorded which). V and J are TRBV7-9 and TRBJ2-7; 9 bases are shared with TRBD1. DNA for the CDR3: TGTGCCAGCAGCTTAGTTTCTTTAACAGGGGGCCCTGTTGGCGAGCAGTACTTC. Protein product: CASSLVSLTGGPVGEQYF. The whole variable domain, remainder taken from reference TRBV7-9 and TRBJ2-7, is DTGVSQNPRHKITKRGQNVTFRCDPISEHNRLYWYRQTLGQGPEFLTYFQNEAQLEKSRLLSDRFSAERPKGSFSTLEIQRTEQGDSAMYLCASSLVSLTGGPVGEQYFGPGTRLTVT.